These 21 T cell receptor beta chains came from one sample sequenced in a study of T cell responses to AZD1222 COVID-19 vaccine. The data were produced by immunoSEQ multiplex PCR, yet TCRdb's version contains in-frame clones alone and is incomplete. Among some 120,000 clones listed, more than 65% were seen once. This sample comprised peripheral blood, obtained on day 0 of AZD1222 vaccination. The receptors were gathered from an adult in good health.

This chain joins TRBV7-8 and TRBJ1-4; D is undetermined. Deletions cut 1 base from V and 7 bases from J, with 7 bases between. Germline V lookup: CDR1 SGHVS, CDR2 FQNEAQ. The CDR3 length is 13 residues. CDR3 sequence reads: CASSLDPGEKLFF. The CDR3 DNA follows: TGTGCCAGCAGCTTAGATCCGGGTGAAAAACTGTTTTTT.

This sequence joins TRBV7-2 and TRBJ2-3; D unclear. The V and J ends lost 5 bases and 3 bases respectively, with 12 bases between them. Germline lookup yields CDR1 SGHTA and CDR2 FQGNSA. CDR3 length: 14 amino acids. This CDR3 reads CASSNPVGTDTQYF. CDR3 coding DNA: TGTGCCAGCAGCAACCCGGTGGGAACAGATACGCAGTATTTT.

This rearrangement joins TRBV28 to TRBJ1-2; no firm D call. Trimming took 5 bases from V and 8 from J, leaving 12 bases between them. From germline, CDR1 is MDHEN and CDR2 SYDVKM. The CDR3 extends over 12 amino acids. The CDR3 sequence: CASSLPVGGYTF. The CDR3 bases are TGTGCCAGCAGTCTCCCTGTAGGAGGCTACACCTTC.

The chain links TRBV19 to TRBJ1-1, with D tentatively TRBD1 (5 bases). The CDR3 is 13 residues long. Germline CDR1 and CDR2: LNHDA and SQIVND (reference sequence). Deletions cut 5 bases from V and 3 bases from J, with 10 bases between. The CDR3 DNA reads TGTGCCAGTAGTTGGGACCGGGACACTGAAGCTTTCTTT. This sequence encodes CASSWDRDTEAFF.

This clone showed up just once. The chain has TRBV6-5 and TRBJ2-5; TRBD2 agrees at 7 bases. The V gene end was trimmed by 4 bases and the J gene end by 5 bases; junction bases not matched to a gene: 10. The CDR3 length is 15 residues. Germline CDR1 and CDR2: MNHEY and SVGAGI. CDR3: CASSSPAGSMETQYF. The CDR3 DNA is TGTGCCAGCAGTTCCCCAGCGGGGTCGATGGAGACCCAGTACTTC.

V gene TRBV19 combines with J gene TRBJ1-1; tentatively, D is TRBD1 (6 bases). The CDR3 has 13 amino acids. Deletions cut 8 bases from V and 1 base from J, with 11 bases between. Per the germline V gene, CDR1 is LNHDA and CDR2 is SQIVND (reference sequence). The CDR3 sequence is CASRTVSNTEAFF. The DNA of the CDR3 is TGTGCCAGTCGGACAGTCTCGAACACTGAAGCTTTCTTT.

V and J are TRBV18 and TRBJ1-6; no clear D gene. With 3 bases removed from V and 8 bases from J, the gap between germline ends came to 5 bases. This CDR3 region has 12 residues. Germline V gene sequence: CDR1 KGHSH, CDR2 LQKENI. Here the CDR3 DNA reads TGTGCCAGCTCACCGTACGATTCACCCCTCCACTTT. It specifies CASSPYDSPLHF.

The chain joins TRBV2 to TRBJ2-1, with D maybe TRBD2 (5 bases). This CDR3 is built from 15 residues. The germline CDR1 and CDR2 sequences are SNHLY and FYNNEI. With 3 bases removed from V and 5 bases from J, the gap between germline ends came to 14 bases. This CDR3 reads CASSDLGSGHNEQFF. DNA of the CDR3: TGTGCCAGCAGTGATCTTGGGAGCGGCCACAATGAGCAGTTCTTC.

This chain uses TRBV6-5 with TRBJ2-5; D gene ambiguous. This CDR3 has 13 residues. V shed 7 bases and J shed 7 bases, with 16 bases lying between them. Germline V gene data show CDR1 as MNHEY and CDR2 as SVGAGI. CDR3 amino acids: CASTPTGGWTQYF. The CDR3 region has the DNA TGTGCCAGCACCCCGACGGGTGGGTGGACCCAGTACTTC.

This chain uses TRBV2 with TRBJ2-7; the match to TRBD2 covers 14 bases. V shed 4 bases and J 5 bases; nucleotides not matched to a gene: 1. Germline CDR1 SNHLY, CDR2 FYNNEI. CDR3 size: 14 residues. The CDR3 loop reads CASSGTSGRNEQYF. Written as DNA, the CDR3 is TGTGCCAGCAGTGGGACTAGCGGGAGGAACGAGCAGTACTTC.

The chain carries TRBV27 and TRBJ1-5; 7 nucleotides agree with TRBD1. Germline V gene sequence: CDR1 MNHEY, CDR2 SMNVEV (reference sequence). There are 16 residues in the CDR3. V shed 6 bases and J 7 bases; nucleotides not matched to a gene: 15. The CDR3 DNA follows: TGTGCCAGCAGAATACAGGGAACAGGGGAGACGCAGCCCCAGCATTTT. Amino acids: CASRIQGTGETQPQHF.

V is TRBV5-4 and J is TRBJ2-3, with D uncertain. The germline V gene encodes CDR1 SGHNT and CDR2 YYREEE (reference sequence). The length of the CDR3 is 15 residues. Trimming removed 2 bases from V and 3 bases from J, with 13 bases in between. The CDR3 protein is CASSFWNRQTDTQYF. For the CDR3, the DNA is TGTGCCAGCAGCTTTTGGAACCGGCAGACAGATACGCAGTATTTT.

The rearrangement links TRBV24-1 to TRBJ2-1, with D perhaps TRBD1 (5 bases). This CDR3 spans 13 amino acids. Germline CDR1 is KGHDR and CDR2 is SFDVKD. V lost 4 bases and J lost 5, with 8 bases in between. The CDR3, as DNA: TGTGCCACCAGTGACGTCAGGGACAATGAGCAGTTCTTC. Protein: CATSDVRDNEQFF.

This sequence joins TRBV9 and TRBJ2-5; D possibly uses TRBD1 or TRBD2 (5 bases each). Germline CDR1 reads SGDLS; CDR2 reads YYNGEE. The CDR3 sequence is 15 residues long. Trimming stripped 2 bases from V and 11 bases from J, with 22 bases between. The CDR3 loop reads CASSVVPGPTGSQYF. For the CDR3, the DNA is TGTGCCAGCAGCGTGGTTCCGGGACCCACGGGGAGTCAGTACTTC.

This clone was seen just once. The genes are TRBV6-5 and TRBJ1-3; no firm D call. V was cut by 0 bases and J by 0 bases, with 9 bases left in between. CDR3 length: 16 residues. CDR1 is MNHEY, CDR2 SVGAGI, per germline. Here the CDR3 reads CASSYSTASSGNTIYF. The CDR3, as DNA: TGTGCCAGCAGTTACTCAACTGCGAGCTCTGGAAACACCATATATTTT.

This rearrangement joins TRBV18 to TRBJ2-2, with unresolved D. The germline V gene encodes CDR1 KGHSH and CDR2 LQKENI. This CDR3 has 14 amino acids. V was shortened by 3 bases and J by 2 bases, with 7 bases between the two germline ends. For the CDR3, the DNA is TGTGCCAGCTCACCGAATGATAACACCGGGGAGCTGTTTTTT. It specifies CASSPNDNTGELFF.

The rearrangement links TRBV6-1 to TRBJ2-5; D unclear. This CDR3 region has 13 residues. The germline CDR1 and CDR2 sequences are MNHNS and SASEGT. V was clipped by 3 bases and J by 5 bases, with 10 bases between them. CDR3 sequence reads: CASSEVLRETQYF. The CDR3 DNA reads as TGTGCCAGCAGTGAGGTCTTAAGGGAGACCCAGTACTTC.

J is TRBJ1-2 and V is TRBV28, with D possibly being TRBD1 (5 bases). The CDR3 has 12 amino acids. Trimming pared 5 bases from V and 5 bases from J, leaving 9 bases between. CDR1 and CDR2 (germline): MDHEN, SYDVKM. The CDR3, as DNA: TGTGCCAGCAGTGGGGGGGGATATGGCTACACCTTC. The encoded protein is CASSGGGYGYTF.

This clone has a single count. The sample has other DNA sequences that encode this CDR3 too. CDR3 protein: CASSISYQETQYF. DNA for the CDR3: TGTGCCAGCAGTATAAGCTACCAAGAGACCCAGTACTTC. The chain links TRBV27 to TRBJ2-5; D uncertain. Germline V gene lookup returns CDR1 MNHEY and CDR2 SMNVEV (reference sequence). The V gene lost 5 bases and the J gene lost 0 bases, with 7 bases spanning the gap. There are 13 residues in the CDR3.

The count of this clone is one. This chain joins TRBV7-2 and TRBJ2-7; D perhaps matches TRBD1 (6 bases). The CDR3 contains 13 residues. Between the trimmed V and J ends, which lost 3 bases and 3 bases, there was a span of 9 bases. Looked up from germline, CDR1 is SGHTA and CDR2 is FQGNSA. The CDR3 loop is CASSFRQDYEQYF. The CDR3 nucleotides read TGTGCCAGCAGCTTCCGACAGGACTACGAGCAGTACTTC.

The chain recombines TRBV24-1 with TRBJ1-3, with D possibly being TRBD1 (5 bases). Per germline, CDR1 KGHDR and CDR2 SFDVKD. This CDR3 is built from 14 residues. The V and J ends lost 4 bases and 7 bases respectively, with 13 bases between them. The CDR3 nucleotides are TGTGCCACCAGTGAGGCAGGGATTCAGAACACCATATATTTT. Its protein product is CATSEAGIQNTIYF.